This TCR beta chain appears in the sequencing data of a study of graft-versus-host responses after intestinal transplantation. The wider study: Uniformly, recipients were administered anti-thymocyte globulin induction with subsequent tacrolimus and steroids for roughly three years. Study conclusions and caveats: Detection of GvH clones occurred in recipient marrow, and some had their first appearance in ileum or blood. Circulating GvH clone levels at their peak were associated with HvG declines (early post-transplant).

TCRdb keeps only in-frame clones here, not all; method: immunoSEQ multiplex PCR. The sample carries 84,000 or so clones, 82% recorded once. Germline V gives CDR1 ENHRY, CDR2 SYGVKD. CDR3 length: 14 residues. The J segment lost 8 bases and the V segment lost 4 bases, leaving 9 bases of the junction unmatched. Only one count was recorded for this clone. What it binds is unknown. The source material was unstimulated CD4+ T cells sorted from spleen or lymph node cells, sampled before intestinal transplant. The chain recombines TRBV10-3 with TRBJ1-2; 8 bases are shared with TRBD1. The sequence was collected from a human donor who received an intestinal transplant. The CDR3 loop is CAISVDRAAWGYTF. The CDR3 DNA sequence: TGTGCCATCAGTGTGGACAGGGCTGCGTGGGGCTACACCTTC.